Sequencing of this TCR beta chain was carried out in a study of CD8 T cells in Susac syndrome (dated by TCRdb to between 2018 and 2021). Background on the whole study: Of the Susac syndrome patients who were sequenced, more than five had clinically active disease and eight were in clinical remission. At the time of blood withdrawal, Susac syndrome patients were either therapy-naive, taking corticosteroids (with some also receiving IVIg), or on IVIg alone. Repertoire sequencing was used to test whether CD8+ T cell activation and differentiation in Susac syndrome was antigen driven.

The cysteine opens and the phenylalanine closes a CDR3 of 11 amino acids. The kept DNA is CDR3 alone, 33 bases in frame from the first base. In the germline V gene, CDR1 corresponds to SGHAT and CDR2 to FQNNGV. V was cut back by 5 bases and J by 14 bases, leaving a gap of 14 bases between them. High-throughput TCR beta sequencing profiled peripheral blood CD8+ and CD4+ T cells from healthy donors, Susac syndrome patients and multiple sclerosis patients. Susac syndrome patients met recently defined diagnostic criteria for definite or probable disease. Bulk CD8+ and CD4+ T cells were purified by magnetic negative isolation, whereas CD8+ TEMRA cells were enriched by FACS. Blood was collected in EDTA tubes and processed within 24 hours, with PBMCs isolated through density gradient centrifugation. PBMCs intended for TCR sequencing were frozen in liquid nitrogen and were later thawed in a 37 degrees C water bath. The sorted or isolated CD4+, CD8+ and CD8+ TEMRA cells reached a purity of at least 90%.

What the authors observed across the whole study: The CD4+ T cell repertoire of patients with Susac syndrome showed no detectable clonal expansion. The study acknowledged that relatively few individuals were included in the TCR sequencing and HLA analysis.

A note on this clonotype: Its antigen is unknown. Base quality data are lacking; no much larger clone is found one base away.

RNA was extracted with the RNeasy kit and 0.5 to 1 ug was reverse transcribed using random hexamers. The immunoSEQ multiplex PCR assay, covering 54 Vbeta and 13 Jbeta segments, was used to amplify TCR beta CDR3 regions. PCR amplification bias was corrected using a synthetic template baseline for primer optimization and computational correction. The published analysis was carried out like this. Reads were annotated to V, D and J genes per IMGT and analyzed with immunoSEQ Analyzer, keeping only productive sequences. Clonality was computed as one minus Shannon entropy normalized by log2 of the number of productive unique sequences. For each patient and control, public and private clones were evaluated among the 100 most prevalent clones. Clones were defined as Susac-specific when absent from the healthy and MS cohorts, from 1,000 to 1,100 published viral clones and from other ImmuneACCESS disease sequences. The raw public data were reprocessed by TCRdb itself: fastp quality trimming at Q25, MiXCR clonotype calling, in-frame beta chains only. Rows merge per CDR3 protein into single entries with the most common DNA and genes. TCRdb's processing, not the study's, gives the V and J calls here. Here the sample has 160,000 or so distinct CDR3 sequences; roughly 94% occur a single time. The ten largest clonotypes hold 0.12% of the sample.

The sequenced sample was CD4+ T cells from PBMCs. This sequence was found in a human donor with Susac syndrome. The rearrangement combines TRBV11-2 with TRBJ2-3; there is no confident call for the D gene. At the DNA level, the sequence is TGTGCCAGCAGCCCCCTGACGGTCGGGTATTTT. It codes for CASSPLTVGYF.